This T cell receptor beta chain was sequenced during a study of T-cell memory formation after mild COVID-19. Across the whole study: Across donors, TCR clusters were largely donor specific.

Notes on the study in general: CM and EM subsets held most contracting CD4+ clones; EMRA held CD8+ ones.

The CDR3 totals 15 residues. From germline, CDR1 is MNHEY and CDR2 SVGAGI. With 7 bases removed from V and 3 bases from J, the gap between germline ends came to 13 bases. MiXCR, applied by TCRdb to the 5' RACE reads, yields one record per CDR3 protein. In the table there are about 400,000 distinct CDR3 sequences, less than 25% of which are singletons. Of note for this clonotype: The target antigen is unknown.

Material for sequencing was PBMCs or a T cell subset sorted from them (not recorded which). This clonotype originated in an adult woman who had mild COVID-19 (a few samples of this study predate the infection). Cell type and time point are not known. This chain uses TRBV6-5 with TRBJ1-6; D is possibly TRBD1 (5 bases). The CDR3: CASNGGTRYNSPLHF. The CDR3 coding sequence is TGTGCCAGCAACGGGGGGACCCGCTATAATTCACCCCTCCACTTT.